This T cell receptor (beta chain) was identified during a study of blood T cell repertoires in COVID-19. Turning to the study itself: Sites across the United States, Italy and Spain contributed samples from acute and convalescent COVID-19. From T cells, B-cell-depleted T cells, or PBMCs came the material, which was cDNA or gDNA.

This clone was picked up a small number of times. Germline CDR1 reads ENHRY; CDR2 reads SYGVKD. The CDR3 has 14 residues. Trimming removed 4 bases from V and 3 bases from J; junction bases left unmatched: 0. Authors' analysis steps: Cell counts per sample came from amplifying reference gene primers. Libraries were prepared by immunoSEQ multiplex PCR; TCRdb keeps only in-frame clonotypes and omits some of them. That table furnishes V, J and clone size, whereas the DNA furnished D and trimming. Of about 140,000 clones listed, 60% to 85% are singletons. The sequence was collected from a woman aged 80 or older with active or convalescent COVID-19. The chain links TRBV10-3 to TRBJ1-6; 7 bases are shared with TRBD1. Sequencing used peripheral blood. Here the CDR3 DNA reads TGTGCCATCAGTGGGGACAGCTATAATTCACCCCTCCACTTT. Protein sequence: CAISGDSYNSPLHF.